Listed here is a single T cell receptor beta chain. Its antigen is unknown. This sample is part of a study of naive and memory T cell subsets. Study findings and constraints: Each distinct alpha or beta sequence counts as one clonotype. Naive and memory repertoire findings lacked a ground truth for validation.

Both TRBC1 and TRBC2 were covered by a beta constant-region primer of two equimolar oligonucleotides. Four rounds of PCR amplified the ligated cDNA using nested alpha and beta constant-region primers plus SP2. A 12-nucleotide UMI and the SP2 primer were added to the cDNA 3' end by oligonucleotide ligation. Each CDR3 protein is one row after TCRdb ran MiXCR on the UMI-ligation and nested PCR reads. There are about 120,000 distinct CDR3 sequences in the sample; approximately 37% occur only once, and approximately 0.9% lies in the top ten. This receptor was taken from a human donor in good health. Material: central memory CD4+ T cells from blood.

The CDR3 DNA reads as TGTGCCAGTAATCCCATGGAGGGACGCACAGATACGCAGTATTTT. It encodes CASNPMEGRTDTQYF. This rearrangement joins TRBV19 to TRBJ2-3, with D maybe TRBD2 (6 bases). The germline gives CDR1 LNHDA, CDR2 SQIVND (reference sequence). CDR3 length: 15 amino acids. V was cut by 7 bases and J by 1 base, with 15 bases left in between.